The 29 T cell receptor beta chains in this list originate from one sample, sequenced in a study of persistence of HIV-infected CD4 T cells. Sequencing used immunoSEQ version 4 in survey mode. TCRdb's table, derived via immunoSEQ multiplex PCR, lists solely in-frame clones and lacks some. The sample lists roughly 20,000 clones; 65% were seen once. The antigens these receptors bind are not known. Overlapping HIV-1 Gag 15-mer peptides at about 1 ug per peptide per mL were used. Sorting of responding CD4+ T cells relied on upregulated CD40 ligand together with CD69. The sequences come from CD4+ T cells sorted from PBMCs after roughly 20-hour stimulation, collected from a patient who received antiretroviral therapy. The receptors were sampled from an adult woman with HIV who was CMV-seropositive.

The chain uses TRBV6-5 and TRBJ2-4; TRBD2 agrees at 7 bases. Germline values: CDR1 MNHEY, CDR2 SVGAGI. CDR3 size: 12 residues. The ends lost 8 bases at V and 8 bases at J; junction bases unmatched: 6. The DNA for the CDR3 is TGTGCCAGCTCGCCGGGGGGTTACATTCAGTACTTC. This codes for CASSPGGYIQYF.

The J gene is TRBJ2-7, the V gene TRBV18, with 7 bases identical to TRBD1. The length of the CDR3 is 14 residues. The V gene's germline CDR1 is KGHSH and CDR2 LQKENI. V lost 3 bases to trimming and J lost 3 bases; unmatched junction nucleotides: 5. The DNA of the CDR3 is TGTGCCAGCTCACCCGGGACAGAGATCTACGAGCAGTACTTC. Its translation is CASSPGTEIYEQYF.

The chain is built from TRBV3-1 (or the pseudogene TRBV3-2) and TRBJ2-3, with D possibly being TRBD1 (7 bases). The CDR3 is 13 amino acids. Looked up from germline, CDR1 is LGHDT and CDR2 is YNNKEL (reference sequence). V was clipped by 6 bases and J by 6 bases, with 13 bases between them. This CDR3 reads CASSLGGQDTQYF. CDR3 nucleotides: TGTGCCAGCAGTCTCGGGGGACAGGATACGCAGTATTTT.

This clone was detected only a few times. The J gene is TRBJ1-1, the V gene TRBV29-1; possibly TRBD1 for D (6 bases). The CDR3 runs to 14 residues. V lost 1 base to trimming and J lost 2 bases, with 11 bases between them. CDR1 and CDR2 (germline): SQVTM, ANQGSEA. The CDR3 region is CSVEVGTSNTEAFF. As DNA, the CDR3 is TGCAGCGTTGAAGTGGGGACAAGTAACACTGAAGCTTTCTTT.

The CDR3 bases are TGTGCCAGCAGCTTGGTAGGGATCCGGCGCACAGATACGCAGTATTTT. This codes for CASSLVGIRRTDTQYF. This chain links TRBV5-4 with TRBJ2-3; D not certain. The CDR3 sequence is 16 residues long. CDR1 SGHNT and CDR2 YYREEE come from the germline V gene (reference sequence). Trimming removed 0 bases from V and 1 base from J, with 12 bases in between.

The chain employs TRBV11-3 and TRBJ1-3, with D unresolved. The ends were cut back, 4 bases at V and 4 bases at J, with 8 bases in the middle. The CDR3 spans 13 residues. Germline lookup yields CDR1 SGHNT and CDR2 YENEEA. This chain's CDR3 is CASSSLNGNTIYF. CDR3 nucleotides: TGTGCCAGCAGCTCCCTTAACGGAAACACCATATATTTT.

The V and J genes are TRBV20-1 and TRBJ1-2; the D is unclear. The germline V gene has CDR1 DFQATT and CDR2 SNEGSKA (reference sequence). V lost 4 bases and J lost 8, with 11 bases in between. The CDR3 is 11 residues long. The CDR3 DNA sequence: TGCAGTGCTACTAACCTACAGGGCTACACCTTC. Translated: CSATNLQGYTF.

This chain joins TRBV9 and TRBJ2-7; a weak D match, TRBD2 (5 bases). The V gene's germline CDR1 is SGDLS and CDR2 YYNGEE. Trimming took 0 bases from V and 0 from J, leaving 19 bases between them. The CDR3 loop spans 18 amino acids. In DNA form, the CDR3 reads TGTGCCAGCAGCGTAGCGTTGAGAGGACTCAGGAGCTCCTACGAGCAGTACTTC. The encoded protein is CASSVALRGLRSSYEQYF.

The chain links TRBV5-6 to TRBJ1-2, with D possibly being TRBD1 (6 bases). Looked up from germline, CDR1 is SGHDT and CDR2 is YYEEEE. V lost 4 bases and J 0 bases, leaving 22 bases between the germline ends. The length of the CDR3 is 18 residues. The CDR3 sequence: CASSSAGDRHLPNYGYTF. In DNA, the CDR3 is TGTGCCAGCAGCAGCGCCGGCGACAGGCACTTACCTAACTATGGCTACACCTTC.

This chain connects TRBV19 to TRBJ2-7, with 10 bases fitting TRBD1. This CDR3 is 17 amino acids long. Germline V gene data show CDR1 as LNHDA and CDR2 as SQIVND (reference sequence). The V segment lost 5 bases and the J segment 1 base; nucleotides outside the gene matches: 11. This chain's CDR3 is CASSPRWGQGRSYEQYF. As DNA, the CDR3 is TGTGCCAGTAGTCCGCGTTGGGGACAGGGGAGATCCTACGAGCAGTACTTC.

The CDR3 loop is CASSPRTGMVLGYGYTF. DNA of the CDR3: TGCGCCAGCAGCCCACGGACAGGGATGGTGTTAGGCTATGGCTACACCTTC. This sequence joins TRBV5-1 and TRBJ1-2; TRBD1 matches at 8 bases. Germline CDR1 and CDR2: SGHRS and YFSETQ. V lost 4 bases to trimming and J lost 4 bases; unmatched junction nucleotides: 15. The CDR3 runs to 17 residues.

The CDR3 coding sequence is TGCGCCAGCAGCTTGTACATAATGAACACTGAAGCTTTCTTT. It encodes CASSLYIMNTEAFF. The chain employs TRBV5-1 and TRBJ1-1; D is unresolved. The germline gives CDR1 SGHRS, CDR2 YFSETQ. Deletions cut 1 base from V and 0 bases from J, with 7 bases between. CDR3 length: 14 residues.

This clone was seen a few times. CDR3 bases: TGTGCCAGCAGCTCCGGGGCCGGAGGAACTGAAGCTTTCTTT. Amino acid sequence: CASSSGAGGTEAFF. The rearrangement links TRBV7-3 to TRBJ1-1, with a weak D call TRBD1 (5 bases). Germline CDR1 and CDR2: SGHTA and FQGTGA. V was cut by 4 bases and J by 5 bases, with 14 bases left in between. This CDR3 spans 14 amino acids.

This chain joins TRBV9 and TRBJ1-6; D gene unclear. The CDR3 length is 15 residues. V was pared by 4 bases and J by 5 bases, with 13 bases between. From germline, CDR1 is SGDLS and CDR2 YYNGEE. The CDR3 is CASSPVLGNNSPLHF. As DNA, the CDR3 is TGTGCCAGCAGCCCGGTCCTCGGGAATAATTCACCCCTCCACTTT. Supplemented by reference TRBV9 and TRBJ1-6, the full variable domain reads DSGVTQTPKHLITATGQRVTLRCSPRSGDLSVYWYQQSLDQGLQFLIQYYNGEERAKGNILERFSAQQFPDLHSELNLSSLELGDSALYFCASSPVLGNNSPLHFGNGTRLTVT.

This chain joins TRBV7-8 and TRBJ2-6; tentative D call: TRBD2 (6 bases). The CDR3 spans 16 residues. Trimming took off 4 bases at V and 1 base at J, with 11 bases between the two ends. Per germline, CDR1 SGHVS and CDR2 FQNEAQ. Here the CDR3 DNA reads TGTGCCAGCAGCTGGGGGGTCGGGTCTGGGGCCAACGTCCTGACTTTC. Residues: CASSWGVGSGANVLTF.

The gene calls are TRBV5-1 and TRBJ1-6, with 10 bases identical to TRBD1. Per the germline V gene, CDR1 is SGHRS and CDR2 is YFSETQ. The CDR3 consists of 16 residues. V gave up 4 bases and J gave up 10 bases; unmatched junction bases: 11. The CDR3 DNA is TGCGCCAGCAGCACAACCCCGACAGGGGGCGAGTCACCCCTCCACTTT. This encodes CASSTTPTGGESPLHF.

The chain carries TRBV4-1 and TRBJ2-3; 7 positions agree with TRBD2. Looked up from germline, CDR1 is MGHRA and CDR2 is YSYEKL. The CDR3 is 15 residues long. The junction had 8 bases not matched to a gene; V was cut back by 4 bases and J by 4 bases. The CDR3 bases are TGCGCCAGCAGCCTAAGCGGGACCGGCGCAGATACGCAGTATTTT. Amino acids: CASSLSGTGADTQYF.

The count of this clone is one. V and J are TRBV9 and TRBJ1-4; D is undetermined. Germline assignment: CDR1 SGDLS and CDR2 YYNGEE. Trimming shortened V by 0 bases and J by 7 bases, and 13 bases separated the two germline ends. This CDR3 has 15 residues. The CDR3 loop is CASSVDSHTSEKLFF. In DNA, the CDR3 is TGTGCCAGCAGCGTAGACTCCCATACTTCTGAAAAACTGTTTTTT.

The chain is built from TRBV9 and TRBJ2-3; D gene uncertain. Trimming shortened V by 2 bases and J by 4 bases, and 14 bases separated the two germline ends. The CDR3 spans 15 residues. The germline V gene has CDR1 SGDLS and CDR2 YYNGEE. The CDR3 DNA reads TGTGCCAGCAGCGTTCACCACACCTCCGCAGATACGCAGTATTTT. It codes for CASSVHHTSADTQYF.

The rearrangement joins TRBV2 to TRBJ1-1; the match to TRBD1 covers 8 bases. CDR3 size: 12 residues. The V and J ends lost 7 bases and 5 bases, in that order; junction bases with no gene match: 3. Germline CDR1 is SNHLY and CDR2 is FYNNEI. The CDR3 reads CASKQGGTEAFF. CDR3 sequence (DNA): TGTGCCAGCAAACAGGGGGGAACTGAAGCTTTCTTT.

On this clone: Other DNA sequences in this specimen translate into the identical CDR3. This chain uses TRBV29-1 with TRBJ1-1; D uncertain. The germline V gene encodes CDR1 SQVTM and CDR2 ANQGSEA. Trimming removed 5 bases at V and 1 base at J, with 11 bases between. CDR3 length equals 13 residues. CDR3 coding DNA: TGCAGCGTTCCTAGAGAGGGGAACACTGAAGCTTTCTTT. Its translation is CSVPREGNTEAFF.

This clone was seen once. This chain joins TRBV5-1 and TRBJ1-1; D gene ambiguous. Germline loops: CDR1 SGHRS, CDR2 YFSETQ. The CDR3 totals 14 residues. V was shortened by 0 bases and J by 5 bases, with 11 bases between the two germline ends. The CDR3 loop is CASSLARGRTEAFF. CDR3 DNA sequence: TGCGCCAGCAGCTTGGCCAGAGGGAGGACTGAAGCTTTCTTT.

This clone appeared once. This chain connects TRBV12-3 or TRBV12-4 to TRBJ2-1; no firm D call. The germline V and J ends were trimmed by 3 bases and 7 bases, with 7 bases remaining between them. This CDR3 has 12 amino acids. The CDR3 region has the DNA TGTGCCAGCAGTTTCCCGGGTAATGAGCAGTTCTTC. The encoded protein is CASSFPGNEQFF.

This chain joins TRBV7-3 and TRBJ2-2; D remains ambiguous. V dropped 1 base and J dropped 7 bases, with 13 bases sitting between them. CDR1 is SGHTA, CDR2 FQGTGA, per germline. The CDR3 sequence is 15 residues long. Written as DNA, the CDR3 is TGTGCCAGCAGCTTAAATACAGAACCGAGCGGGGAGCTGTTTTTT. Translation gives CASSLNTEPSGELFF.

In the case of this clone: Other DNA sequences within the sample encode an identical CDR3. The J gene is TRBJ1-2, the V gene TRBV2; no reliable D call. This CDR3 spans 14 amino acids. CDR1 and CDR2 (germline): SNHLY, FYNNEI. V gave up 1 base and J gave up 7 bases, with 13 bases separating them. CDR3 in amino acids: CASSEVRAGGGYTF. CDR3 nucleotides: TGTGCCAGCAGTGAAGTGAGGGCCGGAGGTGGCTACACCTTC.

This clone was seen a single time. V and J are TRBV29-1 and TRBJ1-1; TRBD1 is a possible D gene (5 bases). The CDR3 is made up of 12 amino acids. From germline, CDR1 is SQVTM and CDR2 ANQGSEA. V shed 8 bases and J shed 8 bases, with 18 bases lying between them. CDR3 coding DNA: TGCAGCACAAGCGGCGGGGACCGAGAAGCTTTCTTT. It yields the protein CSTSGGDREAFF. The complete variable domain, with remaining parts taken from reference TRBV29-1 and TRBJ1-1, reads SAVISQKPSRDICQRGTSLTIQCQVDSQVTMMFWYRQQPGQSLTLIATANQGSEATYESGFVIDKFPISRPNLTFSTLTVSNMSPEDSSIYLCSTSGGDREAFFGQGTRLTVV.

CDR3: CASSHTWDTEAFF. CDR3 DNA sequence: TGTGCCAGCAGTCACACATGGGACACTGAAGCTTTCTTT. The rearrangement links TRBV27 to TRBJ1-1; D call uncertain. CDR1 MNHEY and CDR2 SMNVEV come from the germline V gene (reference sequence). V lost 5 bases and J lost 3, with 10 bases in between. The CDR3 runs to 13 residues.

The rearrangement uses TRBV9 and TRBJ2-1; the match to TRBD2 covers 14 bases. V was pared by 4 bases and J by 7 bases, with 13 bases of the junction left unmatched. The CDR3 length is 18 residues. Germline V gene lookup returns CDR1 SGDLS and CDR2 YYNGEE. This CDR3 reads CASSYAVGLAGAGNEQFF. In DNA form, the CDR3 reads TGTGCCAGCAGCTACGCTGTGGGACTAGCGGGGGCTGGGAATGAGCAGTTCTTC.

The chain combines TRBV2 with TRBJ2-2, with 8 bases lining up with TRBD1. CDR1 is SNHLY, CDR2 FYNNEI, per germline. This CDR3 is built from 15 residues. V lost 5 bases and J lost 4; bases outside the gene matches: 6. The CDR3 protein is CASSRQGIGTGELFF. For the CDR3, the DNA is TGTGCCAGCAGTAGACAGGGGATCGGCACCGGGGAGCTGTTTTTT.